Detailed here is one TCR beta chain. What it recognizes is unknown. The data originate from a study of beta chain features in type 1 diabetes. The CDR3 covers 11 residues. Trimming left V 10 bases short and J 6 bases short, with 13 bases between. Germline V gene data show CDR1 as MDHEN and CDR2 as SYDVKM. Sequencing targeted expressed TCRB transcripts, as all isolated RNA had been reverse transcribed. Generated by immunoSEQ multiplex PCR, the TCRdb table keeps only in-frame clones and is missing some. In the table there are about 620,000 clones, 15% to 19% of which are singletons. Overall study findings and caveats: Diminished insertions and augmented deletions at VDJ junctions characterized type 1 diabetes patients. For Type 1 diabetes patients, all four CD4+ subsets carried TCRB CDR3s that were moderately but significantly shorter. TCRB repertoires of naive, central memory and Treg cells appeared more similar among patients than among healthy donors.

Each sorted fraction was over 95% pure. Specimen: naive CD4+ T cells from blood. The receptor was isolated from a man aged 18 to 30 in good health. The chain uses TRBV28 and TRBJ2-7; no clear D. DNA for the CDR3: TGTGCCACCGGAAGGGTGTCCGAGCAGTACTTC. This translates into CATGRVSEQYF.